Following are 31 T cell receptor beta chains from one sample sequenced in a study of blood T cell repertoires in COVID-19. TCRdb keeps only in-frame clones here, not all; method: immunoSEQ multiplex PCR. Among 130,000 or so clones listed, roughly 86% were seen once. The sample was peripheral blood. The source is a woman in her sixties or seventies with COVID-19, enrolled during active disease.

This chain connects TRBV7-2 to TRBJ1-5, with D unresolved. Trimming took off 1 base at V and 0 bases at J, with 4 bases between the two ends. CDR1 and CDR2 from the germline V gene are SGHTA and FQGNSA. The CDR3 is 14 residues long. CDR3 nucleotide sequence: TGTGCCAGCAGCTTAGAACATAGCAATCAGCCCCAGCATTTT. Translated, it gives CASSLEHSNQPQHF. The full variable domain, rest sourced from reference TRBV7-2 and TRBJ1-5, is GAGVSQSPSNKVTEKGKDVELRCDPISGHTALYWYRQSLGQGLEFLIYFQGNSAPDKSGLPSDRFSAERTGGSVSTLTIQRTQQEDSAVYLCASSLEHSNQPQHFGDGTRLSIL.

The V call is TRBV6-4, the J call TRBJ1-6; D is possibly TRBD1 (5 bases). The CDR3 covers 13 residues. V was pared by 3 bases and J by 10 bases, with 10 bases between. Germline V CDR1 and CDR2: MRHNA, SNTAGT. CDR3 coding DNA: TGTGCCAGCAGTGAAACTCCAGGGTCACCCCTCCACTTT. This gives the protein CASSETPGSPLHF.

The genes are TRBV5-1 and TRBJ1-4, with TRBD1 matching over 7 bases. The CDR3 is 15 amino acids. V trimming: 0 bases; J trimming: 8 bases; junction bases outside the gene matches: 7. Germline CDR1 and CDR2: SGHRS and YFSETQ. The CDR3 protein is CASSLEGANGEKLFF. As DNA, the CDR3 is TGCGCCAGCAGCTTGGAGGGGGCTAACGGCGAAAAACTGTTTTTT.

The count of this clone is one. J is TRBJ1-2 and V is TRBV7-2; no clear D gene. This CDR3 contains 14 residues. Germline V gives CDR1 SGHTA, CDR2 FQGNSA. V lost 5 bases and J 7 bases, leaving 17 bases between the germline ends. CDR3 sequence: CASSKDPGGSGYTF. The CDR3 nucleotides read TGTGCCAGCAGCAAGGACCCAGGAGGCTCTGGCTACACCTTC.

The rearrangement uses TRBV15 and TRBJ1-2, with TRBD1 matching over 8 bases. The CDR3 runs 15 residues. Germline CDR1 LNHNV, CDR2 YYDKDF (reference sequence). V dropped 3 bases and J dropped 2; count of bases not matched to a gene: 5. The CDR3 DNA follows: TGTGCCACCAGCAGGGGCAGGGGGCAAAACTATGGCTACACCTTC. Translation: CATSRGRGQNYGYTF.

This chain joins TRBV18 and TRBJ1-4, with D uncertain. V shed 0 bases and J shed 8 bases, with 10 bases lying between them. The V gene's germline CDR1 is KGHSH and CDR2 LQKENI. CDR3 size: 14 residues. CDR3 in amino acids: CASSPPRGPEKLFF. The CDR3 DNA follows: TGTGCCAGCTCACCACCGAGAGGGCCCGAAAAACTGTTTTTT.

This chain links TRBV12-3 or TRBV12-4 with TRBJ2-5; 7 bases agree with TRBD2. CDR3 length: 13 residues. V shed 6 bases and J 5 bases; nucleotides not matched to a gene: 6. CDR3 in DNA: TGTGCCAGCAGCCAAGCGGGGAGGGAGACCCAGTACTTC. This gives the protein CASSQAGRETQYF.

The chain recombines TRBV5-4 with TRBJ1-2; TRBD1 matches at 7 bases. Germline assignment: CDR1 SGHNT and CDR2 YYREEE (reference sequence). Trimming took 4 bases from V and 8 from J; bases not matched to a gene: 8. The CDR3 runs to 13 residues. CDR3 in DNA: TGTGCCAGCAGCCATGACAGGGAAAAGGGCTACACCTTC. It specifies CASSHDREKGYTF. The entire variable domain, with the rest obtained from reference TRBV5-4 and TRBJ1-2, is as follows: ETGVTQSPTHLIKTRGQQVTLRCSSQSGHNTVSWYQQALGQGPQFIFQYYREEENGRGNFPPRFSGLQFPNYSSELNVNALELDDSALYLCASSHDREKGYTFGSGTRLTVV.

CDR3 DNA sequence: TGTGCCAGCACATGGACAGGGAGTACTTATGGCTACACCTTC. It codes for CASTWTGSTYGYTF. This chain uses TRBV7-9 with TRBJ1-2; 8 positions agree with TRBD1. CDR3 length: 14 amino acids. V lost 7 bases, J lost 5 bases, and 9 bases stayed unmatched. Germline V gene sequence: CDR1 SEHNR, CDR2 FQNEAQ (reference sequence).

The chain joins TRBV7-9 to TRBJ2-5; a possible D gene is TRBD2 (7 bases). V dropped 6 bases and J dropped 1 base, with 12 bases sitting between them. The CDR3 consists of 14 residues. The germline V gene has CDR1 SEHNR and CDR2 FQNEAQ (reference sequence). CDR3 region: CASRLAGAQETQYF. CDR3 nucleotide sequence: TGTGCCAGCAGGCTTGCGGGGGCCCAAGAGACCCAGTACTTC. Based on the CDR3 plus reference TRBV7-9 and TRBJ2-5, the full variable domain is DTGVSQNPRHKITKRGQNVTFRCDPISEHNRLYWYRQTLGQGPEFLTYFQNEAQLEKSRLLSDRFSAERPKGSFSTLEIQRTEQGDSAMYLCASRLAGAQETQYFGPGTRLLVL.

This chain joins TRBV11-2 and TRBJ2-3; D perhaps matches TRBD2 (6 bases). Germline CDR1 SGHAT, CDR2 FQNNGV. V was pared by 5 bases and J by 2 bases, with 14 bases between. The CDR3 spans 15 residues. The CDR3 bases are TGTGCCAGCAGCCAAATTAGCGGAAACACAGATACGCAGTATTTT. Amino acids: CASSQISGNTDTQYF.

This chain connects TRBV28 to TRBJ1-1; TRBD1 aligns across 8 bases. Trimming removed 5 bases from V and 5 bases from J; junction bases left unmatched: 7. CDR1 and CDR2 from the germline V gene are MDHEN and SYDVKM. The CDR3 totals 14 residues. CDR3 region: CASSTLGQGTEAFF. The CDR3 DNA reads as TGTGCCAGCAGTACCCTTGGACAGGGAACTGAAGCTTTCTTT.

Within the sample, this clone is medium-sized. DNA of the CDR3: TGTGCCAGCAGGCCACCGGGGTACAATGAGCAGTTCTTC. Amino acid sequence: CASRPPGYNEQFF. The chain links TRBV28 to TRBJ2-1, with a weak D call TRBD2 (5 bases). The CDR3 totals 13 residues. The germline CDR1 and CDR2 sequences are MDHEN and SYDVKM. V lost 6 bases and J lost 4, with 10 bases in between.

The V and J genes are TRBV7-3 and TRBJ1-3; D unclear. Germline V gives CDR1 SGHTA, CDR2 FQGTGA. This CDR3 is built from 15 residues. The V gene lost 2 bases and the J gene lost 4 bases, with 12 bases spanning the gap. The CDR3 reads CASSLGPSGGNTIYF. CDR3 DNA: TGTGCCAGCAGCTTAGGGCCCTCAGGAGGAAACACCATATATTTT.

J is TRBJ2-1 and V is TRBV2; TRBD2 matches 9 bases. The CDR3 spans 16 residues. Germline V lookup: CDR1 SNHLY, CDR2 FYNNEI. With 5 bases clipped from V and 2 bases from J, the junction kept 7 bases outside the gene matches. DNA for the CDR3: TGTGCCAGCAGTATGTCGCGGGGGGGCGCCTACAATGAGCAGTTCTTC. Its translation is CASSMSRGGAYNEQFF.

The chain has TRBV19 and TRBJ1-1; 7 bases agree with TRBD1. Per germline, CDR1 LNHDA and CDR2 SQIVND (reference sequence). V lost 0 bases and J lost 5; bases outside the gene matches: 9. The CDR3 spans 16 residues. The chain's CDR3 is CASSIDADRVGTEAFF. Written as DNA, the CDR3 is TGTGCCAGTAGTATAGATGCCGACAGGGTGGGAACTGAAGCTTTCTTT.

The chain recombines TRBV7-2 with TRBJ2-7, with D uncertain. The CDR3 contains 14 residues. The ends were cut back, 2 bases at V and 0 bases at J, with 8 bases in the middle. The germline CDR1 and CDR2 sequences are SGHTA and FQGNSA. The CDR3 reads CASSLSWASYEQYF. The CDR3 region has the DNA TGTGCCAGCAGCTTAAGCTGGGCCTCCTACGAGCAGTACTTC.

The count of this clone is one. The CDR3 reads CASSNTGNSPLHF. CDR3 nucleotides: TGTGCCAGCAGTAATACAGGGAACTCACCCCTCCACTTT. The rearrangement uses TRBV6-2 or TRBV6-3 and TRBJ1-6, with a tentative D call TRBD1 (6 bases). The CDR3 spans 13 residues. Germline CDR1 reads MNHEY; CDR2 reads SVGEGT. Trimming pared 5 bases from V and 10 bases from J, leaving 12 bases between.

This clone was counted only a few times. The chain links TRBV2 to TRBJ2-7, with a tentative D call TRBD2 (6 bases). This CDR3 is 17 amino acids long. From germline, CDR1 is SNHLY and CDR2 FYNNEI. V lost 1 base and J 0 bases, leaving 16 bases between the germline ends. CDR3 nucleotides: TGTGCCAGCAGTGAAGGGGGAGGTTGGGGCCGCTCCTACGAGCAGTACTTC. Amino acid sequence: CASSEGGGWGRSYEQYF.

The chain has TRBV6-4 and TRBJ2-3, with TRBD2 identical over 7 bases. The CDR3 extends over 15 amino acids. Trimming took 2 bases from V and 1 from J; bases not matched to a gene: 3. Germline CDR1 and CDR2: MRHNA and SNTAGT. CDR3 amino acids: CASSDGRGGTDTQYF. The CDR3 DNA reads as TGTGCCAGCAGTGACGGACGGGGGGGCACAGATACGCAGTATTTT.

The chain couples TRBV5-5 to TRBJ2-2; D might be TRBD2 (6 bases). CDR1 SGHKS and CDR2 YYEKEE come from the germline V gene (reference sequence). This CDR3 is 14 amino acids long. V was clipped by 0 bases and J by 6 bases, with 9 bases between them. The CDR3 spells CASSLVGGSGELFF. DNA for the CDR3: TGTGCCAGCAGCTTGGTAGGAGGGTCCGGGGAGCTGTTTTTT. Using reference TRBV5-5 and TRBJ2-2 for the parts outside the CDR3, the full variable domain is DAGVTQSPTHLIKTRGQQVTLRCSPISGHKSVSWYQQVLGQGPQFIFQYYEKEERGRGNFPDRFSARQFPNYSSELNVNALLLGDSALYLCASSLVGGSGELFFGEGSRLTVL.

This clone appeared once. For the CDR3, the DNA is TGTGCCACCAGTGATAGCCGGGACAGTTTGTATGGCTACACCTTC. The encoded protein is CATSDSRDSLYGYTF. V and J are TRBV24-1 and TRBJ1-2; 7 bases are shared with TRBD1. The germline V gene encodes CDR1 KGHDR and CDR2 SFDVKD. This CDR3 has 15 amino acids. With V trimmed by 3 bases and J by 5 bases, 8 bases remained unmatched.

The chain couples TRBV28 to TRBJ1-4; D uncertain. This CDR3 is 12 amino acids long. The V and J ends lost 7 bases and 8 bases respectively, with 11 bases between them. Germline CDR1 and CDR2: MDHEN and SYDVKM. The CDR3 sequence is CASKGTGEKLFF. CDR3 nucleotide sequence: TGTGCCAGCAAAGGCACGGGAGAAAAACTGTTTTTT.

The chain links TRBV2 to TRBJ1-6; 10 bases agree with TRBD1. The CDR3 sequence is 19 residues long. Germline assignment: CDR1 SNHLY and CDR2 FYNNEI. The V gene end was trimmed by 7 bases and the J gene end by 6 bases; junction bases not matched to a gene: 18. The CDR3 DNA follows: TGTGCCAGCACAAGCCCGTCACCCGGACAGGGGGAGACTAATTCACCCCTCCACTTT. Translation gives CASTSPSPGQGETNSPLHF.

The chain recombines TRBV4-1 with TRBJ1-2; 7 positions agree with TRBD1. The J segment lost 3 bases and the V segment lost 1 base, leaving 8 bases of the junction unmatched. CDR3 length equals 16 residues. Per germline, CDR1 MGHRA and CDR2 YSYEKL. Here the CDR3 reads CASSQATGRKDYGYTF. The CDR3 coding sequence is TGCGCCAGCAGCCAAGCGACAGGGAGAAAGGACTATGGCTACACCTTC.

The chain carries TRBV6-2 or TRBV6-3 and TRBJ1-5; weak D call: TRBD1 (5 bases). The CDR3 consists of 14 residues. V was clipped by 5 bases and J by 6 bases, with 14 bases between them. Germline loops: CDR1 MNHEY, CDR2 SVGEGT. Here the CDR3 DNA reads TGTGCCAGCAGTGCCGCGGTTGGGGCTCAGCCCCAGCATTTT. This sequence encodes CASSAAVGAQPQHF.

The J gene is TRBJ1-5, the V gene TRBV19, with D possibly being TRBD1 (5 bases). Germline lookup yields CDR1 LNHDA and CDR2 SQIVND (reference sequence). V lost 3 bases, J lost 3 bases, and 9 bases lay in between. The CDR3 extends over 14 amino acids. CDR3 sequence reads: CASSIGRDNQPQHF. The CDR3 DNA is TGTGCCAGTAGTATCGGCAGGGACAATCAGCCCCAGCATTTT.

This chain connects TRBV12-3 or TRBV12-4 to TRBJ2-3; no clear D gene. The length of the CDR3 is 11 residues. V lost 7 bases and J lost 5, with 7 bases in between. The CDR3 loop is CASTLGDTQYF. The CDR3 DNA reads as TGTGCCAGCACCCTCGGAGATACGCAGTATTTT.

This chain connects TRBV28 to TRBJ2-5; TRBD1 might be the D (6 bases). V lost 6 bases to trimming and J lost 5 bases, with 13 bases between them. CDR1 and CDR2 (germline): MDHEN, SYDVKM. The length of the CDR3 is 13 residues. The CDR3 spells CASRGRGMETQYF. The DNA of the CDR3 is TGTGCCAGCAGGGGAAGGGGGATGGAGACCCAGTACTTC.

The chain has TRBV2 and TRBJ1-3, with D possibly matching TRBD1 (5 bases). This CDR3 has 15 amino acids. CDR1 is SNHLY and CDR2 is FYNNEI in the germline V gene. V lost 4 bases and J 1 base, leaving 11 bases between the germline ends. The CDR3 sequence: CASSAGGISGNTIYF. The CDR3 DNA is TGTGCCAGCAGTGCGGGGGGTATTTCTGGAAACACCATATATTTT.

Comments on this clone: At one boundary the junction diverges from the germline segment, which might be a read error. CDR3 region: CATRTGTDTQYF. For the CDR3, the DNA is TGTGCCACTCGGACAGGCACCGATACGCAGTATTTT. This chain connects TRBV24-1 to TRBJ2-3; 7 nucleotides match TRBD1. This CDR3 comprises 12 residues. The germline V gene encodes CDR1 KGHDR and CDR2 SFDVKD.